Reported below is one T cell receptor beta chain. Germline V lookup: CDR1 LGHNA, CDR2 YNFKEQ. Germline trimming cut 1 base from V and 5 bases from J; bases unmatched to any gene: 9. This CDR3 is built from 17 residues. This sample is part of a study of T-cell memory formation after mild COVID-19. In TCRdb, the 5' RACE reads were re-called with MiXCR into one record per CDR3 protein. The sample consists of 560,000 or so distinct CDR3 sequences, 17% of them appearing once. This sequence originates from an adult woman who had mild COVID-19 (a few samples of this study predate the infection). Cell type and time point are not known. Sequenced: PBMCs or a T cell subset sorted from them (not recorded which). This chain connects TRBV4-2 to TRBJ2-7; the match to TRBD2 covers 12 bases. The CDR3 is CASSQGPGLAGFHEQYF. The CDR3 DNA sequence: TGTGCCAGCAGCCAAGGGCCCGGACTAGCGGGGTTCCACGAGCAGTACTTC.